What follows are 27 T cell receptor beta chains derived from one specimen sequenced in a study of shared clonotypes between healthy human individuals. This table comes from immunoSEQ multiplex PCR, and its TCRdb copy is limited to in-frame clones, with some not included. The data show approximately 350,000 clones, approximately 74% seen once. The sequenced material came from memory CD4+ T cells sorted from blood. The subset here: CD45RA-negative fraction. All receptors come from a man aged 25-40 years in good health.

Concerning this clone itself: A read error may produce the germline difference seen at one junction end. The chain carries TRBV27 and TRBJ2-1, with TRBD2 matching 12 bases. The germline gives CDR1 MNHEY, CDR2 SMNVEV (reference sequence). The CDR3 runs to 17 residues. CDR3 nucleotides: TGTGCCAGCAGTCGAACTCGACTAGCGGGAGTCTACTATGAGCAGTTCTTC. Translation gives CASSRTRLAGVYYEQFF.

The rearrangement joins TRBV5-6 to TRBJ1-2; no clear D gene. The CDR3 runs to 19 residues. Germline CDR1 and CDR2: SGHDT and YYEEEE. V shed 4 bases and J shed 4 bases, with 29 bases lying between them. The CDR3 sequence: CASSQQSAQIIRTFYGYTF. As DNA, the CDR3 is TGTGCCAGCAGCCAACAGAGCGCCCAAATAATTCGTACCTTCTATGGCTACACCTTC. Complete variable domain (other parts from reference TRBV5-6 and TRBJ1-2): DAGVTQSPTHLIKTRGQQVTLRCSPKSGHDTVSWYQQALGQGPQFIFQYYEEEERQRGNFPDRFSGHQFPNYSSELNVNALLLGDSALYLCASSQQSAQIIRTFYGYTFGSGTRLTVV.

The V and J genes are TRBV4-3 and TRBJ1-2, with D unclear. The V gene lost 0 bases and the J gene lost 2 bases, with 10 bases spanning the gap. The CDR3 extends over 15 amino acids. Germline values: CDR1 LGHNA, CDR2 YSLEER. DNA for the CDR3: TGCGCCAGCAGCCAAGATAGAACGAAAAACTATGGCTACACCTTC. This gives the protein CASSQDRTKNYGYTF.

V gene TRBV7-2 combines with J gene TRBJ2-7; 8 nucleotides agree with TRBD2. The germline V gene has CDR1 SGHTA and CDR2 FQGNSA. The J segment lost 4 bases and the V segment lost 3 bases, leaving 8 bases of the junction unmatched. The CDR3 covers 15 residues. CDR3 region: CASSFGTSQPYEQYF. Written as DNA, the CDR3 is TGTGCCAGCAGCTTCGGGACTAGTCAGCCTTACGAGCAGTACTTC.

This chain uses TRBV28 with TRBJ2-1; 7 bases are shared with TRBD1. J gave up 9 bases and V 6 bases, and 11 bases lay outside the gene matches. This CDR3 is built from 14 residues. Germline CDR1 MDHEN, CDR2 SYDVKM. CDR3: CASRNDRVWREQFF. In nucleotides, the CDR3 is TGTGCCAGCAGAAACGACAGGGTATGGCGTGAGCAGTTCTTC.

This clone showed up many times. This chain uses TRBV6-5 with TRBJ2-7, with TRBD2 matching over 9 bases. In germline, CDR1 is MNHEY, CDR2 SVGAGI. This CDR3 is 16 amino acids long. J gave up 7 bases and V 2 bases, and 12 bases lay outside the gene matches. This CDR3 reads CASSYRMIAGVREQYF. CDR3 in DNA: TGTGCCAGCAGTTACAGGATGATAGCGGGAGTGCGTGAGCAGTACTTC.

The chain couples TRBV6-6 to TRBJ2-7, with D possibly TRBD1 on 6 matching bases. The length of the CDR3 is 14 residues. V lost 2 bases, J lost 5 bases, and 13 bases lay in between. Germline values: CDR1 MNHNY, CDR2 SVGAGI (reference sequence). The DNA of the CDR3 is TGTGCCAGCAGTTACCCAGGACAGACTGACGAGCAGTACTTC. Translated: CASSYPGQTDEQYF.

The rearrangement uses TRBV18 and TRBJ1-2; D not resolved. V was trimmed by 5 bases and J by 1 base, leaving 11 bases between them. Germline V gene sequence: CDR1 KGHSH, CDR2 LQKENI. This CDR3 comprises 14 residues. The CDR3 reads CASSSSAINYGYTF. The CDR3 coding sequence is TGTGCCAGCTCATCCTCGGCTATTAACTATGGCTACACCTTC.

The sample holds one count of this clone. Written as DNA, the CDR3 is TGTGCCAGCAGTTTAACAGCACTAGCGGGAGCGCGTGCCGACGAGCAGTACTTC. Protein sequence: CASSLTALAGARADEQYF. The chain carries TRBV27 and TRBJ2-7; 11 nucleotides match TRBD2. The CDR3 is 18 amino acids. The germline CDR1 and CDR2 sequences are MNHEY and SMNVEV (reference sequence). Trimming took 2 bases from V and 5 from J; bases not matched to a gene: 14.

This chain links TRBV7-9 with TRBJ2-7; 8 bases map to TRBD1. The V and J ends lost 6 bases and 6 bases, in that order; junction bases with no gene match: 7. This CDR3 spans 13 amino acids. CDR1 is SEHNR and CDR2 is FQNEAQ in the germline V gene (reference sequence). The CDR3 nucleotides read TGTGCCAGCAGTGGTCAGGGGGCTGCCGAGCAGTACTTC. It is translated as CASSGQGAAEQYF.

The chain is built from TRBV7-2 and TRBJ1-3; 9 bases agree with TRBD1. Germline loops: CDR1 SGHTA, CDR2 FQGNSA. CDR3 length equals 15 residues. V trimming: 5 bases; J trimming: 4 bases; junction bases outside the gene matches: 6. The CDR3 bases are TGTGCCAGCAGCGCCGGGACAGGGACAGGAAACACCATATATTTT. It translates to CASSAGTGTGNTIYF.

This sequence joins TRBV2 and TRBJ1-1; D is ambiguous. V was pared by 8 bases and J by 1 base, with 11 bases between. This CDR3 contains 13 residues. Germline CDR1 reads SNHLY; CDR2 reads FYNNEI. CDR3 sequence reads: CASRIDWNTEAFF. The CDR3 nucleotides read TGTGCCAGCCGGATTGACTGGAACACTGAAGCTTTCTTT.

The chain couples TRBV2 to TRBJ2-3; D possibly corresponds to TRBD1 (6 bases). CDR1 and CDR2 (germline): SNHLY, FYNNEI. Trimming left V 6 bases short and J 4 bases short, with 14 bases between. This CDR3 comprises 14 residues. CDR3 loop: CASRYIQGADTQYF. The CDR3 nucleotides read TGTGCCAGCAGATACATACAGGGTGCAGATACGCAGTATTTT.

This chain joins TRBV7-8 and TRBJ2-5; 8 bases fit TRBD1. With 3 bases clipped from V and 4 bases from J, the junction kept 4 bases outside the gene matches. Germline CDR1 and CDR2: SGHVS and FQNEAQ. The CDR3 covers 14 residues. This CDR3 is CASSFRDRSETQYF. The CDR3 region has the DNA TGTGCCAGCAGCTTCCGGGACAGGTCAGAGACCCAGTACTTC.

This clone was detected a few times. J is TRBJ1-4 and V is TRBV5-1; no clear D. V lost 0 bases to trimming and J lost 7 bases, with 10 bases between them. This CDR3 region has 14 residues. Germline values: CDR1 SGHRS, CDR2 YFSETQ. The CDR3 sequence: CASSLGHTGEKLFF. CDR3 coding DNA: TGCGCCAGCAGCTTGGGACATACGGGTGAAAAACTGTTTTTT.

This clone was counted between two and nine times. This rearrangement joins TRBV10-3 to TRBJ2-2, with TRBD2 identical over 10 bases. Per germline, CDR1 ENHRY and CDR2 SYGVKD. Trimming at V came to 3 bases and at J to 6 bases, leaving 4 bases not matched to a gene. The CDR3 extends over 15 amino acids. CDR3 bases: TGTGCCATCAGTGATCGAGCGGGAGGGCCCGGGGAGCTGTTTTTT. Residues: CAISDRAGGPGELFF.

The V gene is TRBV12-5, the J gene TRBJ2-6, with D possibly matching TRBD1 (5 bases). Trimming removed 4 bases from V and 4 bases from J, with 8 bases in between. The CDR3 is 14 residues long. Germline assignment: CDR1 LGHNT and CDR2 FRNRAP. CDR3 amino acids: CASGSGLGANVLTF. CDR3 DNA sequence: TGTGCTAGTGGTTCAGGGTTAGGGGCCAACGTCCTGACTTTC.

The V gene is TRBV7-2, the J gene TRBJ1-4; D is ambiguous. The CDR3 covers 15 residues. CDR1 is SGHTA and CDR2 is FQGNSA in the germline V gene. V was pared by 4 bases and J by 0 bases, with 9 bases between. The CDR3 spells CASSSHGATNEKLFF. The CDR3 bases are TGTGCCAGCAGCTCCCACGGGGCAACTAATGAAAAACTGTTTTTT.

The chain links TRBV5-1 to TRBJ2-7; D is possibly TRBD1 or TRBD2 (5 bases each). The CDR3 has 16 amino acids. Germline CDR1 reads SGHRS; CDR2 reads YFSETQ. The ends were cut back, 4 bases at V and 1 base at J, with 18 bases in the middle. The CDR3 here is CASSPGPPTASYEQYF. For the CDR3, the DNA is TGCGCCAGCAGCCCGGGACCCCCGACAGCGTCCTACGAGCAGTACTTC.

The chain carries TRBV4-1 and TRBJ2-2; 12 nucleotides agree with TRBD2. The V and J ends lost 4 bases and 4 bases, in that order; junction bases with no gene match: 7. This CDR3 is 17 amino acids long. Germline V gene data show CDR1 as MGHRA and CDR2 as YSYEKL. The CDR3 here is CASSPRTSGRFTGELFF. The CDR3 DNA reads as TGCGCCAGCAGCCCCCGAACTAGCGGGAGGTTCACCGGGGAGCTGTTTTTT.

This clone was counted at least ten times. V is TRBV29-1 and J is TRBJ2-1, with D possibly TRBD1 on 6 matching bases. V lost 3 bases and J 4 bases, leaving 10 bases between the germline ends. Per the germline V gene, CDR1 is SQVTM and CDR2 is ANQGSEA. This CDR3 region has 13 residues. CDR3 DNA sequence: TGCAGCGTTGATCGGCAGGGGTACAATGAGCAGTTCTTC. It specifies CSVDRQGYNEQFF.

The V call is TRBV5-4, the J call TRBJ2-1; no clear D gene. The V end was cut by 0 bases, the J end by 1 base, with 11 bases between. Looked up from germline, CDR1 is SGHNT and CDR2 is YYREEE (reference sequence). This CDR3 has 16 amino acids. CDR3 sequence: CASSLAQRRSYNEQFF. CDR3 DNA: TGTGCCAGCAGCTTGGCCCAGCGCCGATCCTACAATGAGCAGTTCTTC.

The V call is TRBV7-9, the J call TRBJ2-7; D might be TRBD1 (6 bases). Germline CDR1 SEHNR, CDR2 FQNEAQ (reference sequence). There are 14 residues in the CDR3. V was clipped by 2 bases and J by 7 bases, with 15 bases between them. The CDR3 sequence: CASSLMAGAQEQYF. CDR3 bases: TGTGCCAGCAGCTTAATGGCAGGGGCACAGGAGCAGTACTTC. Using reference TRBV7-9 and TRBJ2-7 for the parts outside the CDR3, the full variable domain is DTGVSQNPRHKITKRGQNVTFRCDPISEHNRLYWYRQTLGQGPEFLTYFQNEAQLEKSRLLSDRFSAERPKGSFSTLEIQRTEQGDSAMYLCASSLMAGAQEQYFGPGTRLTVT.

The V gene is TRBV6-6, the J gene TRBJ2-1, with 9 bases matching TRBD2. The CDR3 totals 15 residues. The germline CDR1 and CDR2 sequences are MNHNY and SVGAGI (reference sequence). V was pared by 7 bases and J by 4 bases, with 8 bases of the junction left unmatched. For the CDR3, the DNA is TGTGCCAGCAAGAAAGCGACTAGCGGATACAATGAGCAGTTCTTC. It yields the protein CASKKATSGYNEQFF.

The gene calls are TRBV15 and TRBJ2-7; 9 bases are shared with TRBD2. With 3 bases clipped from V and 5 bases from J, the junction kept 8 bases outside the gene matches. This CDR3 spans 15 amino acids. Germline CDR1 is LNHNV and CDR2 is YYDKDF (reference sequence). The CDR3 reads CATSSVAGANHEQYF. CDR3 sequence (DNA): TGTGCCACCAGCAGTGTAGCGGGAGCGAACCACGAGCAGTACTTC.

V is TRBV4-3 and J is TRBJ1-4; D ambiguous. The germline V gene has CDR1 LGHNA and CDR2 YSLEER. Trimming removed 9 bases from V and 2 bases from J, with 10 bases in between. The CDR3 spans 13 residues. The CDR3 DNA sequence: TGCGCCAGGCCGCATTCGACTAATGAAAAACTGTTTTTT. It encodes CARPHSTNEKLFF.

The rearrangement joins TRBV6-1 to TRBJ1-3, with D unresolved. The CDR3 spans 13 residues. V lost 7 bases, J lost 3 bases, and 10 bases lay in between. From germline, CDR1 is MNHNS and CDR2 SASEGT. The chain's CDR3 is CASTSGVGNTIYF. CDR3 DNA sequence: TGTGCCAGCACGTCCGGGGTTGGAAACACCATATATTTT.